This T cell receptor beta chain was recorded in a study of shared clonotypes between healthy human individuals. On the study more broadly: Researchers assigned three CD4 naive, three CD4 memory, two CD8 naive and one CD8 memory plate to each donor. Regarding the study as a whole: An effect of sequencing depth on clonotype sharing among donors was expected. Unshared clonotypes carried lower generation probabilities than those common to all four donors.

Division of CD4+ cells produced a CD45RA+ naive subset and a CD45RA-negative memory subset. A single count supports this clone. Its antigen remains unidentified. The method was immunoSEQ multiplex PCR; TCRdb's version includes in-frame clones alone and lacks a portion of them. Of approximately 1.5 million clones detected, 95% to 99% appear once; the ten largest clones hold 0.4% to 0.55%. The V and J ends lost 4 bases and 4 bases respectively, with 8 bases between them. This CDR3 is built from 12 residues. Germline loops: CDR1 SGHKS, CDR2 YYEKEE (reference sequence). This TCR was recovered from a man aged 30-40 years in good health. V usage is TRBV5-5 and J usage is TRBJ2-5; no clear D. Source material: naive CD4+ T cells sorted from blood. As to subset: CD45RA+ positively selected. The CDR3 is CASSPTRETQYF. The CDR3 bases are TGTGCCAGCAGCCCAACCAGAGAGACCCAGTACTTC. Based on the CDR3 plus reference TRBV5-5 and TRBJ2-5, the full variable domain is DAGVTQSPTHLIKTRGQQVTLRCSPISGHKSVSWYQQVLGQGPQFIFQYYEKEERGRGNFPDRFSARQFPNYSSELNVNALLLGDSALYLCASSPTRETQYFGPGTRLLVL.